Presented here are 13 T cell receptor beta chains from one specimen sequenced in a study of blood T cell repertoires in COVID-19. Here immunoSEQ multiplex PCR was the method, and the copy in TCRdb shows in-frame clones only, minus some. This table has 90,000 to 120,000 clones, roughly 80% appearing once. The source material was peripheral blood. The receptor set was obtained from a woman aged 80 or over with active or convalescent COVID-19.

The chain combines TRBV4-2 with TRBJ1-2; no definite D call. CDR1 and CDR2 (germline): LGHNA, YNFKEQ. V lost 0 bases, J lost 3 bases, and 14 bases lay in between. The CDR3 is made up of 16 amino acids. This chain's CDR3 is CASSQDYGRNDYGYTF. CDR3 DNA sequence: TGTGCCAGCAGCCAAGATTATGGCAGGAATGACTATGGCTACACCTTC.

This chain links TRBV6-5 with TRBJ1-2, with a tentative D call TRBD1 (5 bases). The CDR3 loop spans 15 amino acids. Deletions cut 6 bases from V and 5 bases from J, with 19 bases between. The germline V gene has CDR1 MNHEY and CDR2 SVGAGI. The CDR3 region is CASSQLSRGLYGYTF. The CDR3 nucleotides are TGTGCCAGCAGCCAACTAAGTCGGGGGTTATATGGCTACACCTTC.

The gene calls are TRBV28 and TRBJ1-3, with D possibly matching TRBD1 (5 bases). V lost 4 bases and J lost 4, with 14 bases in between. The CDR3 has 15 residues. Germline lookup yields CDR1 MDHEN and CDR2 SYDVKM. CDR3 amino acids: CASSSVGLRGNTIYF. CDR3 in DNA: TGTGCCAGCAGTTCCGTGGGGCTGAGGGGAAACACCATATATTTT.

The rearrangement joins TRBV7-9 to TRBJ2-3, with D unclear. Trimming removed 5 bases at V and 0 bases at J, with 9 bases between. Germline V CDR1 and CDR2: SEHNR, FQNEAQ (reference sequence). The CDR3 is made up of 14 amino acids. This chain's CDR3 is CASSPRGSTDTQYF. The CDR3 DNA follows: TGTGCCAGCAGCCCCCGCGGTAGCACAGATACGCAGTATTTT.

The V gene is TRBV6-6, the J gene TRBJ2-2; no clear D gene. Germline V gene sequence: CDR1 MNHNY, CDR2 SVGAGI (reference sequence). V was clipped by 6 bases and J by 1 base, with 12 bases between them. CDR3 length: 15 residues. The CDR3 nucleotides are TGTGCCAGCAGCTATAATCTCTGGAACACCGGGGAGCTGTTTTTT. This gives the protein CASSYNLWNTGELFF.

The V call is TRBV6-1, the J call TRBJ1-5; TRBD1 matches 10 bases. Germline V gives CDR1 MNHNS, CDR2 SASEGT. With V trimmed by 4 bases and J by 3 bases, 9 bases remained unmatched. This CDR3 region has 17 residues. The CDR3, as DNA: TGTGCCAGCAGTGGACGGCCCGGGACAGGGGACAATCAGCCCCAGCATTTT. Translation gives CASSGRPGTGDNQPQHF.

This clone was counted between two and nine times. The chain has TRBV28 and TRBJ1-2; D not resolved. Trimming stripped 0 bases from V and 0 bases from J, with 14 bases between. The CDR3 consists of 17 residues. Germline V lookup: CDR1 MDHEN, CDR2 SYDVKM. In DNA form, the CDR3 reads TGTGCCAGCAGTTTATGGGGAGGGATGGGCTCTAACTATGGCTACACCTTC. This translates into CASSLWGGMGSNYGYTF.

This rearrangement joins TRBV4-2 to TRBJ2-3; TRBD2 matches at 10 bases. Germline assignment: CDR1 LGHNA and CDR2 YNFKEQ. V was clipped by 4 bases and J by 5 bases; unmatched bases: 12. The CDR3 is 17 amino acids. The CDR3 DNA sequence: TGTGCCAGCAGCCGGAGACTAGCGGGTGCCGCCGGAGATACGCAGTATTTT. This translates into CASSRRLAGAAGDTQYF.

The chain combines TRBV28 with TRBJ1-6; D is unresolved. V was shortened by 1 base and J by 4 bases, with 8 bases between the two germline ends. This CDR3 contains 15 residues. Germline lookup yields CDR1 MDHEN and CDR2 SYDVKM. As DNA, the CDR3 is TGTGCCAGCAGTTTATCCGTGCGGTATAATTCACCCCTCCACTTT. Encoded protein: CASSLSVRYNSPLHF.

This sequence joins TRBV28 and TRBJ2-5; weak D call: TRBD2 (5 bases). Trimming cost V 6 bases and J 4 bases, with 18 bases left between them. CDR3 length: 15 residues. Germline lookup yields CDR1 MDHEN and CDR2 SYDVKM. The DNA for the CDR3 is TGTGCCAGCAGCCCTAGGATGATAGGGAGAGAGACCCAGTACTTC. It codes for CASSPRMIGRETQYF.

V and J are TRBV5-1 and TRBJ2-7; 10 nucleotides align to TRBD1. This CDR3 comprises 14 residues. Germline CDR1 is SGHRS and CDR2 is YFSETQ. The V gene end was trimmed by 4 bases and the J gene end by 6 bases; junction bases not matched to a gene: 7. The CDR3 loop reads CASSGTGAIREQYF. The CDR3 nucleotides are TGCGCCAGCAGCGGGACAGGGGCGATACGCGAGCAGTACTTC. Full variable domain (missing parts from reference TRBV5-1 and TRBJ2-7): KAGVTQTPRYLIKTRGQQVTLSCSPISGHRSVSWYQQTPGQGLQFLFEYFSETQRNKGNFPGRFSGRQFSNSRSEMNVSTLELGDSALYLCASSGTGAIREQYFGPGTRLTVT.

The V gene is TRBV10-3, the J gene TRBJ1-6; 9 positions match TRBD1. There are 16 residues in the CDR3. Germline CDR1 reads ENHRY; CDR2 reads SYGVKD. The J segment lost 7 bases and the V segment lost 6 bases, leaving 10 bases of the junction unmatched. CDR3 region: CAIRETSGQGNSPLHF. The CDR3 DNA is TGTGCCATCAGAGAAACGTCGGGACAGGGAAATTCACCCCTCCACTTT.

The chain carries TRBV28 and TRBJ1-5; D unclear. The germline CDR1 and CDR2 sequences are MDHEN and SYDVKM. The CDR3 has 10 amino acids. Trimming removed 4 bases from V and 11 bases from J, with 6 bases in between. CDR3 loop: CASSSLSQHF. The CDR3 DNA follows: TGTGCCAGCAGTTCCTTGTCCCAGCATTTT.